The rows below give T cell receptor beta chains drawn from one sample of a study of response to subunit inactivated influenza vaccine. One entry per CDR3 protein results from TCRdb running MiXCR on the RT-PCR reads. This table holds roughly 500,000 distinct CDR3 sequences, 15% to 20% found once. Sequences were derived from CD4+ T cells sorted from PBMCs, sampled 23 to 25 months after vaccination. The receptors shown here come from a man aged 50-75 years who received an inactivated influenza vaccine. Both conserved end residues are part of each CDR3. D genes are given only for firm matches. Clone sizes are given selectively: once, few, many, or a class where the clone is expanded.

d_gene	v_gene	abundance	j_gene	len	CDR3nt	CDR3aa
-	TRBV2	many	TRBJ1-5	13	TGTGCCAGCAAAGGACAATCGGGTCAGCCCCAGCATTTT	CASKGQSGQPQHF
TRBD1	TRBV5-1	few	TRBJ1-1	14	TGCGCCAGCAGCTTTGACAGGGGGCCCACTGAAGCTTTCTTT	CASSFDRGPTEAFF
-	TRBV12-3/TRBV12-4	-	TRBJ1-6	12	TGTGCCAGCAGTTTAGGGGCTGAGGCCCTCCACTTT	CASSLGAEALHF
-	TRBV27	-	TRBJ1-1	15	TGTGCCAGCAGAAAGAGGTCCTGGGGGAACACTGAAGCTTTCTTT	CASRKRSWGNTEAFF
TRBD2	TRBV20-1	-	TRBJ2-7	15	TGCAGTGCTAGAGATCTCAGCGGGAGTATTTACGAGCAGTACTTC	CSARDLSGSIYEQYF
-	TRBV12-3/TRBV12-4	-	TRBJ2-1	15	TGTGCCAGCAGTCCCGGGTTGAACTCCTACAATGAGCAGTTCTTC	CASSPGLNSYNEQFF
-	TRBV15	many	TRBJ1-5	15	TGTGCCACCAGCCCTGCGGGGGGGAGTCATCAGCCCCAGCATTTT	CATSPAGGSHQPQHF
-	TRBV20-1	-	TRBJ2-3	14	TGCAGTGCAATAGCGGCGGCTCGCGCAGATACGCAGTATTTT	CSAIAAARADTQYF
TRBD1	TRBV5-1	-	TRBJ2-7	15	TGCGCCAGCAGCTTGACGGCAGGGGGCTCCTACGAGCAGTACTTC	CASSLTAGGSYEQYF
TRBD2	TRBV6-1	few	TRBJ2-7	13	TGTGCCAGCAGTGCTTTTCGGGGGGTCGAGCAGTACTTC	CASSAFRGVEQYF
-	TRBV20-1	-	TRBJ2-7	14	TGCAGTGCTAGAGGGGGGGCTAGAAGTTCCGAGCAGTACTTC	CSARGGARSSEQYF
TRBD1	TRBV18	few	TRBJ1-1	15	TGTGCCAGCTCACCCCGGACAGGGAGGACCACTGAAGCTTTCTTT	CASSPRTGRTTEAFF
-	TRBV20-1	many	TRBJ2-1	10	TGCAGTGCAAGAAAGGATGAGCAGTTCTTC	CSARKDEQFF
-	TRBV3-1	few	TRBJ2-1	13	TGTGCCAGCAGCCAGGTAGCGCGTCATGAGCAGTTCTTC	CASSQVARHEQFF
-	TRBV7-9	-	TRBJ2-7	16	TGTGCCAGCAGCCCCAATCCGCGCGGAAAATTGTACGAGCAGTACTTC	CASSPNPRGKLYEQYF
TRBD2	TRBV12-3/TRBV12-4	few	TRBJ2-1	12	TGTGCCAGCAGTAAAGGACTAGCCAAGCAGTTCTTC	CASSKGLAKQFF
-	TRBV12-3/TRBV12-4	few	TRBJ1-1	14	TGTGCCAGCACCGTAGGAGGAGTGAACACTGAAGCTTTCTTT	CASTVGGVNTEAFF
TRBD2	TRBV27	-	TRBJ2-7	18	TGTGCCAGCAGCTTTCTTCCAGGCGGGAGGGCCCGCATCTACGAGCAGTACTTC	CASSFLPGGRARIYEQYF
TRBD2	TRBV4-2	-	TRBJ2-2	17	TGTACCAGCAGCCAAGATGGGAGGGGATTGGGAACCGGGGAGCTGTTTTTT	CTSSQDGRGLGTGELFF
-	TRBV7-8	many	TRBJ2-5	15	TGTGCCAGCAGCTTTCCCGGGGGCGGCCAAGAGACCCAGTACTTC	CASSFPGGGQETQYF
TRBD2	TRBV28	few	TRBJ2-1	14	TGTGCCAGCTCCGCTCTAGCGGGGACGAATGAGCAGTTCTTC	CASSALAGTNEQFF
-	TRBV27	few	TRBJ2-2	14	TGTGCCAGCAGTTCTCCAGCCAACACCGGGGAGCTGTTTTTT	CASSSPANTGELFF
-	TRBV25-1	many	TRBJ1-3	15	TGTGCCAGCAGTGACTGGACAATATCTGGAAACACCATATATTTT	CASSDWTISGNTIYF
-	TRBV24-1	few	TRBJ2-4	13	TGTGCCACCAGTGATTCGGGCAGGGGCATTCAGTACTTC	CATSDSGRGIQYF
-	TRBV28	-	TRBJ1-1	10	TGTGCCAGCTACAACACTGAAGCTTTCTTT	CASYNTEAFF
-	TRBV27	-	TRBJ2-7	14	TGTGCCAGCAGTGAACGGACGCTGGGGTACGTGCAGTACTTC	CASSERTLGYVQYF
TRBD1	TRBV29-1	few	TRBJ2-3	15	TGCAGCGTTGATGCCGGGACAGGGAGGGCAGATACGCAGTATTTT	CSVDAGTGRADTQYF
-	TRBV3-1	-	TRBJ2-5	12	TGTGCCAGCAGACGCGGGTTGGGGGCCCAGTACTTC	CASRRGLGAQYF
-	TRBV7-9	few	TRBJ2-1	13	TGTGCCAGCAGCGGACCGCGGCCCCATCCACAGTTCTTC	CASSGPRPHPQFF
-	TRBV5-1	few	TRBJ2-1	12	TGCGCCAGCGGGCGAACAAACAATGAGCAGTTCTTC	CASGRTNNEQFF
TRBD1	TRBV20-1	-	TRBJ2-1	15	TGCAGTGCCCTGGGTAGACAGGGGGTCTACAATGAGCAGTTCTTC	CSALGRQGVYNEQFF
TRBD1	TRBV7-2	-	TRBJ1-3	13	TGTGCCAGCAGTCGGACAGGTTCCACGGTCATATATTTT	CASSRTGSTVIYF
TRBD1	TRBV6-1	few	TRBJ1-1	14	TGTGCCACCACTCAGGGGGGGATGAACACTGAAGCTTTCTTT	CATTQGGMNTEAFF
-	TRBV29-1	-	TRBJ2-5	13	TGCAGCGTTGCAAGGGCTGTACAAGAGACCCAGTACTTC	CSVARAVQETQYF
-	TRBV7-9	few	TRBJ1-2	15	TGTGCCAGCAGCCCGGATGGGACCCCTAACTATGGCTACACCTTC	CASSPDGTPNYGYTF
TRBD1	TRBV20-1	few	TRBJ1-1	12	TGCAGTGCCCAGGGGGGGAACACTGAAGCTTTCTTT	CSAQGGNTEAFF
-	TRBV6-1	few	TRBJ1-2	16	TGTGCCAGCAGACGGGTTGCGGGACACAGAAACTATGGCTACACCTTC	CASRRVAGHRNYGYTF
-	TRBV6-1	few	TRBJ2-5	14	TGTGCCAGCAGTCCGGACAGATTCCAAGAGACCCAGTACTTC	CASSPDRFQETQYF
-	TRBV12-3/TRBV12-4	few	TRBJ1-1	14	TGTGCCAGCAGTTTATTGATCCGGCACTCTGAAGCTTTCTTT	CASSLLIRHSEAFF
-	TRBV7-6	once	TRBJ2-3	15	TGTGCCAGCTCCCCTGGGACACATCGCACAGATACGCAGTATTTT	CASSPGTHRTDTQYF
TRBD2	TRBV7-9	-	TRBJ2-1	14	TGTGCCAGCAGCCGACTAGCAGACTACAATGAGCAGTTCTTC	CASSRLADYNEQFF
-	TRBV5-1	-	TRBJ2-7	13	TGCGCCAGCAGCTTGGGTGTTCTCGACGAGCAGTACTTC	CASSLGVLDEQYF
TRBD1	TRBV5-6	-	TRBJ2-2	15	TGTGCCAGCAGCAAGATGGACAGGGGCGCAGGGGAGCTGTTTTTT	CASSKMDRGAGELFF
-	TRBV3-1	-	TRBJ2-4	14	TGTGCCAGCAGCCAAGCTACAGGGTATAGCATTCAGTACTTC	CASSQATGYSIQYF
-	TRBV20-1	once	TRBJ2-1	15	TGCAGTGCTAGAGATCGGCGGCAGGGTATCAATGAGCAGTTCTTC	CSARDRRQGINEQFF
-	TRBV7-2	many	TRBJ1-6	15	TGTGCCAGCAGCTTAGGACAGGTGGTAGGTTCACCCCTCCACTTT	CASSLGQVVGSPLHF
-	TRBV20-1	-	TRBJ1-3	13	TGCAGTGCTAGAGACCAACGGGGAAACACCATATATTTT	CSARDQRGNTIYF
-	TRBV29-1	few	TRBJ2-1	13	TGCAGCGTCGGGAACCCGCTGTACAATGAGCAGTTCTTC	CSVGNPLYNEQFF
-	TRBV4-3	many	TRBJ2-7	17	TGCGCCAGCAGCCAAGCTATGGGACAAGGGGGATCCTACGAGCAGTACTTC	CASSQAMGQGGSYEQYF
-	TRBV6-5	few	TRBJ1-5	18	TGTGCCAGCAGTTACTCGACCCGGAACCTCTATAGCAATCAGCCCCAGCATTTT	CASSYSTRNLYSNQPQHF
TRBD2	TRBV7-8	few	TRBJ2-1	17	TGTGCCAGCAGCTTAGCATTGGCTAGCGGGAGCTACAATGAGCAGTTCTTC	CASSLALASGSYNEQFF
TRBD1	TRBV7-2	-	TRBJ2-7	16	TGTGCCAGCAGCCGTACCGGGACAGTAAGCTCCTACGAGCAGTACTTC	CASSRTGTVSSYEQYF
TRBD2	TRBV7-9	-	TRBJ2-1	14	TGTGCCAGCAGGCATAGCGGGAGCGACAATGAGCAGTTCTTC	CASRHSGSDNEQFF
TRBD1	TRBV5-1	-	TRBJ2-6	18	TGCGCCAGCAGCTTGGAGCCACAGGGGGATTCTGGGGCCAACGTCCTGACTTTC	CASSLEPQGDSGANVLTF
TRBD2	TRBV6-2/TRBV6-3	-	TRBJ2-2	16	TGTGCCAGCAGTTACGGGCTAGCGGGAGGCGCCGGGGAGCTGTTTTTT	CASSYGLAGGAGELFF
-	TRBV6-2/TRBV6-3	once	TRBJ1-5	13	TGTGCCAGCAGTACCTGGGGCAGGGGAGCCCAGCATTTT	CASSTWGRGAQHF
-	TRBV12-3/TRBV12-4	-	TRBJ1-1	14	TGTGCCAGCGGTTTCGGGCAGCGCAACACTGAAGCTTTCTTT	CASGFGQRNTEAFF
-	TRBV29-1	-	TRBJ2-7	14	TGCAGCGTTCAGATCAGGGGTTTCGACTACGAGCAGTACTTC	CSVQIRGFDYEQYF
TRBD1	TRBV20-1	few	TRBJ2-7	16	TGCAGTGCTCGTACTCTGGGACAGGGGATCTCCTACGAGCAGTACTTC	CSARTLGQGISYEQYF
-	TRBV7-9	many	TRBJ2-7	13	TGTGCCAGCAGCACAGGGATCTCCTACGAGCAGTACTTC	CASSTGISYEQYF